The entry below gives a single T cell receptor beta chain sequence along with its context. Its specificity is not known. Assay: immunoSEQ multiplex PCR; the TCRdb copy retains only in-frame clones and omits some. The top ten clones hold approximately 4.3% of a sample with tens of thousands of clones, around four fifths of them seen once. Time point in this sample: week 35, safety follow-up. The investigators gave 300 ug of mutant IDH1 20-mer peptide in each vaccine dose, together with topical imiquimod. Donor tumors were new WHO grade 3 or 4 IDH1-mutant, ATRX-lost astrocytomas. This CDR3 spans 15 amino acids. Germline loops: CDR1 WNHNN, CDR2 SYGVQD (reference sequence). V was clipped by 0 bases and J by 4 bases, with 10 bases between them. This entry belongs to a study of a mutant IDH1 vaccine in newly diagnosed glioma. Across the whole study: Pretreatment consisted of radiotherapy, temozolomide, or both, with most receiving both. V12 came at week 35, V13 at week 47.

Sequenced here: PBMCs, sampled from a glioma patient whose treatment included an IDH1 peptide vaccine. The J gene is TRBJ2-1, the V gene TRBV10-1; D is uncertain. The sequence was obtained from a woman younger than 30 with glioma. CDR3 amino acids: CASSESGLGYNEQFF. The CDR3 DNA reads TGCGCCAGCAGTGAGTCTGGGCTAGGTTACAATGAGCAGTTCTTC.